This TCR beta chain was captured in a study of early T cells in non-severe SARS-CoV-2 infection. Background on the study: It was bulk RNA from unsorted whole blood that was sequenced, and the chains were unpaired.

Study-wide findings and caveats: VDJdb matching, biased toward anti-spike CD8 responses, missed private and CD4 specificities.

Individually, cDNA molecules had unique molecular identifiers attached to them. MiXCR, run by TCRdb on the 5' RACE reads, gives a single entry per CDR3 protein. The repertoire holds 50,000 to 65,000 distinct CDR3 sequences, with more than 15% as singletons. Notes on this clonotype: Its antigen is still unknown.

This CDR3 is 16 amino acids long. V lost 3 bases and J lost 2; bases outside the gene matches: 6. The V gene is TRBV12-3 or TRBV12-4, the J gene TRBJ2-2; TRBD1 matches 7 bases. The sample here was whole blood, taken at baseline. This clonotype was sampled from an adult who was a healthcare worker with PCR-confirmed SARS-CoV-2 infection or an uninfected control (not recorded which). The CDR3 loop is CASSFAGQANTGELFF. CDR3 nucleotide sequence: TGTGCCAGCAGTTTCGCCGGACAGGCTAACACCGGGGAGCTGTTTTTT.